Each of the 11 T cell receptor beta chains below was sequenced from the same sample in a study of PD-L1 blockade in urothelial cancer. Libraries were prepared by immunoSEQ multiplex PCR; TCRdb keeps only in-frame clonotypes and omits some of them. The sample records some 38,000 clones, approximately 80% being singletons. Sample time point: pretreatment peripheral blood. Sequencing was performed on PBMCs, taken around atezolizumab (anti-PD-L1) treatment. The receptors were sampled from a man older than 75 with urothelial cancer.

The genes are TRBV19 and TRBJ1-2; D might be TRBD1 (5 bases). The germline V and J ends were trimmed by 2 bases and 5 bases, with 24 bases remaining between them. The germline V gene encodes CDR1 LNHDA and CDR2 SQIVND (reference sequence). This CDR3 spans 18 amino acids. This chain's CDR3 is CASSIQQELTGSYYGYTF. The CDR3 DNA sequence: TGTGCCAGTAGTATACAACAGGAATTGACCGGTTCTTATTATGGCTACACCTTC.

The chain carries TRBV6-1 and TRBJ1-5, with a possible D match to TRBD1 (5 bases). CDR1 and CDR2 (germline): MNHNS, SASEGT. The CDR3 spans 12 residues. CDR3 protein: CDPIRGRQPQHF. CDR3 DNA: TGTGACCCGATTCGGGGGAGGCAGCCCCAGCATTTT.

The chain couples TRBV28 to TRBJ2-6, with 8 bases lining up with TRBD1. The CDR3 is made up of 16 amino acids. Germline CDR1 reads MDHEN; CDR2 reads SYDVKM. Trimming removed 5 bases from V and 2 bases from J; junction bases left unmatched: 5. CDR3 loop: CASSRTGSTGANVLTF. The CDR3 DNA reads as TGTGCCAGCAGTCGGACAGGGAGTACTGGGGCCAACGTCCTGACTTTC.

The chain recombines TRBV9 with TRBJ2-1, with 12 nucleotides matching TRBD2. V lost 0 bases to trimming and J lost 3 bases; unmatched junction nucleotides: 13. The CDR3 contains 20 residues. Germline V gives CDR1 SGDLS, CDR2 YYNGEE. CDR3 sequence: CASSVEVGGLAGHGYNEQFF. CDR3 bases: TGTGCCAGCAGCGTAGAGGTAGGAGGACTAGCGGGACACGGCTACAATGAGCAGTTCTTC.

This chain connects TRBV30 to TRBJ2-7; 7 positions agree with TRBD2. The CDR3 runs 15 residues. Germline CDR1 reads GTSNPN; CDR2 reads SVGIG (reference sequence). The trim removed 3 bases at V and 3 bases at J, leaving 11 bases unmatched. The CDR3 DNA is TGTGCCTGGAGCATCACGGGACTACAGAACTACGAGCAGTACTTC. It encodes CAWSITGLQNYEQYF.

The genes are TRBV5-4 and TRBJ1-1; D may be TRBD1 (6 bases). The CDR3 runs to 13 residues. Germline lookup yields CDR1 SGHNT and CDR2 YYREEE (reference sequence). The V gene lost 4 bases and the J gene lost 9 bases, with 16 bases spanning the gap. The DNA of the CDR3 is TGTGCCAGCAGCCCCACGAAGGGGGGGAAAGCTTTCTTT. This encodes CASSPTKGGKAFF.

The chain has TRBV5-1 and TRBJ1-2; 8 bases line up with TRBD1. V lost 0 bases to trimming and J lost 4 bases; unmatched junction nucleotides: 2. The germline gives CDR1 SGHRS, CDR2 YFSETQ. CDR3 length: 14 amino acids. The CDR3 bases are TGCGCCAGCAGCTTGGGGACAGGGAGCTATGGCTACACCTTC. This gives the protein CASSLGTGSYGYTF.

This clone showed up just once. This sequence joins TRBV9 and TRBJ2-7; TRBD2 aligns across 10 bases. Germline V CDR1 and CDR2: SGDLS, YYNGEE. V gave up 4 bases and J gave up 7 bases; unmatched junction bases: 11. CDR3 length: 15 amino acids. The CDR3 spells CASSPGSGRAHEQYF. In nucleotides, the CDR3 is TGTGCCAGCAGCCCCGGGAGCGGGAGGGCCCATGAGCAGTACTTC.

By frequency in the sample, this clone is medium-sized. The chain links TRBV7-9 to TRBJ2-3, with D possibly being TRBD1 (6 bases). Germline V gene data show CDR1 as SEHNR and CDR2 as FQNEAQ (reference sequence). CDR3 length: 15 residues. Trimming removed 2 bases at V and 1 base at J, with 10 bases between. The CDR3 spells CASSLTGKGTDTQYF. The CDR3 DNA reads TGTGCCAGCAGCTTAACAGGGAAGGGCACAGATACGCAGTATTTT.

The V and J genes are TRBV7-2 and TRBJ1-1; tentative D call: TRBD1 (6 bases). The length of the CDR3 is 14 residues. Germline V lookup: CDR1 SGHTA, CDR2 FQGNSA. Trimming pared 5 bases from V and 6 bases from J, leaving 16 bases between. The CDR3 sequence: CASSNQQGRAEAFF. Here the CDR3 DNA reads TGTGCCAGCAGCAACCAACAGGGTAGGGCTGAAGCTTTCTTT.

V is TRBV7-8 and J is TRBJ2-1; 7 bases fit TRBD2. The CDR3 has 13 amino acids. Per germline, CDR1 SGHVS and CDR2 FQNEAQ. Germline trimming cut 2 bases from V and 6 bases from J; bases unmatched to any gene: 1. Here the CDR3 reads CASSLTSANEQFF. CDR3 sequence (DNA): TGTGCCAGCAGCTTAACTAGCGCCAATGAGCAGTTCTTC. The whole variable domain, filled in from reference TRBV7-8 and TRBJ2-1, reads GAGVSQSPRYKVAKRGQDVALRCDPISGHVSLFWYQQALGQGPEFLTYFQNEAQLDKSGLPSDRFFAERPEGSVSTLKIQRTQQEDSAVYLCASSLTSANEQFFGPGTRLTVL.